These 28 T cell receptor beta chains originate from one sample sequenced in a study of CD8 T cells in ankylosing spondylitis. TCRdb redid the calling of the 5' RACE reads with MiXCR, one entry per CDR3 protein. The table has 200,000 or so distinct CDR3 sequences, roughly 25% seen once. Sequencing used blood, either unsorted or a sorted T cell fraction (not recorded which). The receptor set was obtained from a male donor with ankylosing spondylitis or in good health (not recorded which).

The table lists this clonotype with many counts. The chain recombines TRBV20-1 with TRBJ2-7, with 11 bases matching TRBD2. The CDR3 spans 15 residues. V gave up 5 bases and J gave up 4 bases; unmatched junction bases: 10. In germline, CDR1 is DFQATT, CDR2 SNEGSKA (reference sequence). This CDR3 is CSAYHSGRVAYEQYF. In nucleotides, the CDR3 is TGCAGTGCTTACCATAGCGGGAGGGTTGCGTACGAGCAGTACTTC.

The chain joins TRBV6-5 to TRBJ2-1; 10 positions agree with TRBD2. V gave up 10 bases and J gave up 7 bases; unmatched junction bases: 7. This CDR3 spans 13 amino acids. Germline V gives CDR1 MNHEY, CDR2 SVGAGI. This CDR3 is CATRLLAGNEQFF. The CDR3 DNA sequence: TGTGCCACCCGGTTACTAGCGGGGAATGAGCAGTTCTTC.

This clonotype turned up a few times. The CDR3 loop reads CSAREPRGGLPSTDTQYF. The CDR3 nucleotides read TGCAGTGCTAGAGAACCCCGTGGAGGACTACCCAGCACAGATACGCAGTATTTT. The gene calls are TRBV20-1 and TRBJ2-3, with D tentatively TRBD2 (6 bases). Germline CDR1 is DFQATT and CDR2 is SNEGSKA (reference sequence). This CDR3 contains 18 residues. The germline V and J ends were trimmed by 0 bases and 0 bases, with 19 bases remaining between them.

J is TRBJ1-4 and V is TRBV18; TRBD1 aligns across 8 bases. Germline CDR1 KGHSH, CDR2 LQKENI. V lost 6 bases and J lost 7; bases outside the gene matches: 7. The CDR3 is 14 residues long. CDR3 sequence: CASSSDRGSEKLFF. The CDR3 nucleotides read TGTGCCAGCTCGTCCGACAGGGGAAGTGAAAAACTGTTTTTT.

This clonotype was counted only a few times. This rearrangement joins TRBV5-6 to TRBJ2-5; 8 bases align to TRBD1. The CDR3 length is 14 residues. Per germline, CDR1 SGHDT and CDR2 YYEEEE. V was clipped by 3 bases and J by 5 bases; unmatched bases: 6. The CDR3 DNA reads TGTGCCAGCAGCTCGCAGGGGGCATCGGAGACCCAGTACTTC. It is translated as CASSSQGASETQYF.

The rearrangement links TRBV20-1 to TRBJ2-1; tentative D call: TRBD2 (6 bases). The V end lost 6 bases, the J end lost 2 bases, and 14 bases lay between the germline ends. Germline CDR1 reads DFQATT; CDR2 reads SNEGSKA (reference sequence). The CDR3 contains 14 residues. The CDR3 DNA follows: TGCAGTGCCCCTGGCGGGACCACCTACAATGAGCAGTTCTTC. Translating gives CSAPGGTTYNEQFF.

This clonotype was observed many times. The V and J genes are TRBV5-5 and TRBJ1-2; perhaps TRBD1 as D (5 bases). The CDR3 loop spans 13 amino acids. The germline V gene has CDR1 SGHKS and CDR2 YYEKEE (reference sequence). Trimming left V 6 bases short and J 3 bases short, with 12 bases between. CDR3 nucleotide sequence: TGTGCCAGCACCCCGGACACTTACTATGGCTACACCTTC. This gives the protein CASTPDTYYGYTF.

In the case of this clonotype: One end of the junction does not line up with germline, which may come from a read error. The chain joins TRBV10-3 to TRBJ2-3, with 8 bases matching TRBD1. CDR1 ENHRY and CDR2 SYGVKD come from the germline V gene. This CDR3 region has 14 residues. The DNA of the CDR3 is TGTGCCACCAGTGACGGGACAGGAACAGATACGCAGTATTTT. Translated, it gives CATSDGTGTDTQYF.

The V and J genes are TRBV20-1 and TRBJ2-2; no reliable D call. Germline CDR1 is DFQATT and CDR2 is SNEGSKA (reference sequence). The CDR3 is 14 residues long. Trimming left V 4 bases short and J 1 base short, with 10 bases between. CDR3 nucleotide sequence: TGCAGTGCTACCTCGACACAGAACACCGGGGAGCTGTTTTTT. Translated, it gives CSATSTQNTGELFF.

V and J are TRBV28 and TRBJ2-7, with TRBD2 matching 9 bases. This CDR3 has 14 amino acids. Germline V gives CDR1 MDHEN, CDR2 SYDVKM. V was clipped by 1 base and J by 4 bases; unmatched bases: 2. In DNA form, the CDR3 reads TGTGCCAGCAGTTTATTCCTAGCGGGGTACGAGCAGTACTTC. Translating gives CASSLFLAGYEQYF.

This clonotype was seen a handful of times. This chain connects TRBV27 to TRBJ2-3, with a possible D match to TRBD2 (5 bases). The V gene's germline CDR1 is MNHEY and CDR2 SMNVEV (reference sequence). This CDR3 is 15 amino acids long. The V and J ends lost 2 bases and 2 bases respectively, with 11 bases between them. CDR3 in DNA: TGTGCCAGCAGTTTAGGACCGGGGTACACAGATACGCAGTATTTT. Translation: CASSLGPGYTDTQYF.

The genes are TRBV18 and TRBJ1-3; no reliable D call. The CDR3 loop spans 16 amino acids. The ends were cut back, 0 bases at V and 0 bases at J, with 9 bases in the middle. The germline CDR1 and CDR2 sequences are KGHSH and LQKENI. CDR3 nucleotide sequence: TGTGCCAGCTCACCACCGTCAAGGGTCTCTGGAAACACCATATATTTT. Protein: CASSPPSRVSGNTIYF. Full variable domain (missing parts from reference TRBV18 and TRBJ1-3): NAGVMQNPRHLVRRRGQEARLRCSPMKGHSHVYWYRQLPEEGLKFMVYLQKENIIDESGMPKERFSAEFPKEGPSILRIQQVVRGDSAAYFCASSPPSRVSGNTIYFGEGSWLTVV.

This clonotype has a handful of counts. The chain recombines TRBV20-1 with TRBJ1-1, with D hard to call. Germline V lookup: CDR1 DFQATT, CDR2 SNEGSKA (reference sequence). The CDR3 consists of 10 residues. V shed 4 bases and J shed 10 bases, with 10 bases lying between them. CDR3 in amino acids: CSAIGRAAFF. The CDR3 DNA reads as TGCAGTGCTATCGGGAGGGCAGCTTTCTTT.

This clonotype was seen many times. V is TRBV4-3 and J is TRBJ1-2, with no clear D. Germline assignment: CDR1 LGHNA and CDR2 YSLEER. This CDR3 contains 15 residues. Trimming cost V 0 bases and J 3 bases, with 11 bases left between them. The CDR3 sequence is CASSQDIVGDYGYTF. The CDR3, as DNA: TGCGCCAGCAGCCAAGATATCGTCGGGGACTATGGCTACACCTTC.

The sample holds many counts of this clonotype. J is TRBJ1-3 and V is TRBV7-2; D is unresolved. Deletions cut 3 bases from V and 3 bases from J, with 6 bases between. Germline CDR1 is SGHTA and CDR2 is FQGNSA. CDR3 size: 13 residues. Written as DNA, the CDR3 is TGTGCCAGCAGCTTCACCGTTGGAAACACCATATATTTT. Its protein is CASSFTVGNTIYF.

This clonotype was seen ten or more times. This chain uses TRBV5-1 with TRBJ2-5; D is perhaps TRBD2 (6 bases). Between the trimmed V and J ends, which lost 0 bases and 2 bases, there was a span of 11 bases. Germline assignment: CDR1 SGHRS and CDR2 YFSETQ. This CDR3 has 15 residues. CDR3 in amino acids: CASSLVGGRQETQYF. The CDR3 bases are TGCGCCAGCAGCTTGGTCGGGGGTCGGCAAGAGACCCAGTACTTC.

This clonotype has more than one count but fewer than ten. The chain joins TRBV5-1 to TRBJ2-7; 9 positions agree with TRBD1. Germline values: CDR1 SGHRS, CDR2 YFSETQ. V lost 5 bases and J lost 5; bases outside the gene matches: 5. This CDR3 contains 13 residues. The CDR3 loop is CASSPQGANEQYF. In nucleotides, the CDR3 is TGCGCCAGCAGTCCACAGGGGGCCAACGAGCAGTACTTC.

This clonotype was counted many times. The chain recombines TRBV7-2 with TRBJ1-2; possibly TRBD1 for D (5 bases). Trimming took off 6 bases at V and 3 bases at J, with 8 bases between the two ends. This CDR3 region has 12 residues. Germline V lookup: CDR1 SGHTA, CDR2 FQGNSA. This CDR3 is CASRQDYYGYTF. CDR3 bases: TGTGCCAGCAGACAGGACTACTATGGCTACACCTTC. Full variable domain (outside the CDR3, taken from reference TRBV7-2 and TRBJ1-2): GAGVSQSPSNKVTEKGKDVELRCDPISGHTALYWYRQSLGQGLEFLIYFQGNSAPDKSGLPSDRFSAERTGGSVSTLTIQRTQQEDSAVYLCASRQDYYGYTFGSGTRLTVV.

This clonotype was seen a handful of times. The J gene is TRBJ2-1, the V gene TRBV5-1; D assignment may be TRBD1 or TRBD2 (5 bases each). The CDR3 totals 14 residues. Trimming took off 4 bases at V and 6 bases at J, with 14 bases between the two ends. The germline V gene has CDR1 SGHRS and CDR2 YFSETQ. The CDR3 spells CASSHGDGGNEQFF. CDR3 DNA sequence: TGCGCCAGCAGCCACGGAGATGGGGGCAATGAGCAGTTCTTC.

The rearrangement uses TRBV5-1 and TRBJ2-5; 14 bases align to TRBD2. V lost 5 bases and J lost 5; bases outside the gene matches: 8. The CDR3 totals 16 residues. CDR1 SGHRS and CDR2 YFSETQ come from the germline V gene. The CDR3 nucleotides are TGCGCCAGCAGACCCGGGACTAGCGGGAGAGGGGAGACCCAGTACTTC. It is translated as CASRPGTSGRGETQYF.

In its sample, this clonotype was seen a few times. Possible read error: a much larger clone is one base away. This chain connects TRBV5-6 to TRBJ2-3; D unclear. The V gene lost 4 bases and the J gene lost 0 bases, with 6 bases spanning the gap. CDR1 is SGHDT and CDR2 is YYEEEE in the germline V gene. The CDR3 covers 13 residues. CDR3 in DNA: TGTGCCAGCAGCGCCATTAGCACAGATACGCAGTATTTT. It translates to CASSAISTDTQYF.

J is TRBJ2-7 and V is TRBV10-3; D call uncertain. Deletions cut 10 bases from V and 5 bases from J, with 15 bases between. CDR1 is ENHRY and CDR2 is SYGVKD in the germline V gene. The CDR3 covers 12 residues. The CDR3 is CATSGTGDEQYF. CDR3 nucleotides: TGTGCCACCTCAGGTACTGGTGACGAGCAGTACTTC.

The rearrangement joins TRBV5-4 to TRBJ2-7, with TRBD1 matching 7 bases. This CDR3 comprises 13 residues. The ends lost 5 bases at V and 2 bases at J; junction bases unmatched: 4. Germline-derived CDR1 and CDR2 are SGHNT and YYREEE (reference sequence). CDR3 region: CASSPGQTYEQYF. The CDR3 region has the DNA TGTGCCAGCAGTCCGGGACAGACCTACGAGCAGTACTTC.

There are many counts of this clonotype. This chain links TRBV7-2 with TRBJ1-5; D remains unclear. The CDR3 contains 16 residues. Looked up from germline, CDR1 is SGHTA and CDR2 is FQGNSA. V lost 0 bases and J 1 base, leaving 10 bases between the germline ends. As DNA, the CDR3 is TGTGCCAGCAGCTTAGCGCATACGATAAGCAATCAGCCCCAGCATTTT. Translating it yields CASSLAHTISNQPQHF.

The CDR3 DNA reads TGTGCCAGCAGCGGGGGACTAGGCAATGAGCAGTTCTTC. It is translated as CASSGGLGNEQFF. The chain has TRBV12-3 or TRBV12-4 and TRBJ2-1, with 8 bases aligning to TRBD2. The CDR3 has 13 residues. J lost 6 bases, V lost 6 bases, and 4 bases had no gene match.

Points on this clonotype: A read error may be the cause here, since a much bigger clone is one base away. The J gene is TRBJ1-1, the V gene TRBV10-3, with D unresolved. With 7 bases removed from V and 0 bases from J, the gap between germline ends came to 12 bases. Per germline, CDR1 ENHRY and CDR2 SYGVKD. The CDR3 has 14 amino acids. CDR3 in amino acids: CAITTGTVNTEAFF. The CDR3 DNA is TGTGCCATCACCACGGGTACGGTGAACACTGAAGCTTTCTTT.

This clonotype was observed at least ten times. The gene calls are TRBV9 and TRBJ2-7; D may correspond to TRBD1 or TRBD2 (5 bases each). Looked up from germline, CDR1 is SGDLS and CDR2 is YYNGEE. V was clipped by 6 bases and J by 7 bases, with 17 bases between them. This CDR3 is 13 amino acids long. The DNA for the CDR3 is TGTGCCAGCACTTCGGGACCGCACGGGGAGCAGTACTTC. Translated, it gives CASTSGPHGEQYF.

This clonotype turned up a few times. V usage is TRBV20-1 and J usage is TRBJ2-2; 12 nucleotides match TRBD2. V was clipped by 6 bases and J by 6 bases; unmatched bases: 8. The CDR3 has 15 residues. Germline V gives CDR1 DFQATT, CDR2 SNEGSKA (reference sequence). The CDR3 DNA is TGCAGTGCGAACCCTAGCGGGAGGGCCGCCGGGGAGCTGTTTTTT. Translated, it gives CSANPSGRAAGELFF.